The TCR beta chain described here comes from a study of breast tumors, draining lymph nodes, adjacent tissues. Study conclusions and caveats: Tumors had less TCR diversity than lymph nodes, more than nontumor tissue.

Breast cancer patients provided tissue from their axillary draining lymph nodes. TCRdb reprocessed the multiplex PCR reads via MiXCR and lists one record per CDR3 protein. The top ten hold 4% to 5.5% of the sample, which has about 200,000 distinct CDR3 sequences, 30% to 40% seen once. At least ten counts were recorded for this clonotype. Its specificity is not known. J gave up 5 bases and V 4 bases, and 10 bases lay outside the gene matches. There are 17 residues in the CDR3. CDR1 is SGDLS and CDR2 is YYNGEE in the germline V gene. The sequencing input was axillary lymph node tissue. V gene TRBV9 combines with J gene TRBJ2-2; 11 positions agree with TRBD2. The TCR was taken from a female donor with breast cancer. Some clones in this sample may be carry-over from other donors' samples. CDR3 protein: CASSRLTGTSGTGELFF. CDR3 bases: TGTGCCAGCAGCCGTCTTACCGGGACTAGCGGAACCGGGGAGCTGTTTTTT.